This T cell receptor beta chain was observed in a study of memory CD4+ T cells and cytomegalovirus serostatus. Study summary: This sample comes from healthy Belgian adults, fewer than 10 CMV seropositive, approximately 24 seronegative.

The CDR3 length is 15 residues. Unmatched junction bases numbered 7, after V lost 4 bases and J lost 3 bases. Per germline, CDR1 SGDLS and CDR2 YYNGEE. The table lists this clone with a count of one. The sort gate was single viable CD3+CD4+CD8-CD45RO+ cells for memory CD4+ T cells. Serostatus was set by detecting CMV pp150, pp28, p38, p52 IgG. In the study's own analysis: After removing out-of-frame reads, 2 million to 2.5 million distinct TCRbeta sequences remained. The data were produced by immunoSEQ multiplex PCR, yet TCRdb's version contains in-frame clones alone and is incomplete. The D gene and trimming were derived from the DNA, and the V and J assignments and clone size from that table. The sample lists approximately 51,000 clones; 60% to 80% were seen once.

Sequencing was done on a sample of memory CD4+ T cells from blood. The chain joins TRBV9 to TRBJ1-2; 9 bases match TRBD1. This receptor was taken from an adult in good health and CMV-seropositive. The CDR3 here is CASSPRDRADYGYTF. CDR3 DNA: TGTGCCAGCAGCCCGCGGGACAGGGCAGACTATGGCTACACCTTC.